The 30 T cell receptor beta chains reported below all come from one sample, sequenced in a study of blood T cell repertoires in COVID-19. Profiling relied on immunoSEQ multiplex PCR, and the TCRdb table lists in-frame clones only, not all of them. This sample yields approximately 220,000 clones, of which roughly nine tenths are seen a single time; under 3.5% belongs to the top ten. Sequencing was performed on PBMCs or T cells enriched from blood (not recorded which). Receptor source: a woman between 18 and 29 years old in a cohort exposed to, infected with or recovered from COVID-19 (not recorded which).

This rearrangement joins TRBV11-3 to TRBJ2-1; 9 nucleotides line up with TRBD1. This CDR3 spans 15 amino acids. Germline lookup yields CDR1 SGHNT and CDR2 YENEEA. V trimming: 1 base; J trimming: 8 bases; junction bases outside the gene matches: 6. The CDR3 nucleotides read TGTGCCAGCAGCTTAGTCGGGACAGGGAGGGATGAGCAGTTCTTC. Translation gives CASSLVGTGRDEQFF.

The rearrangement joins TRBV4-1 to TRBJ2-1, with TRBD1 as a possible D gene (6 bases). With 3 bases removed from V and 7 bases from J, the gap between germline ends came to 16 bases. This CDR3 has 15 residues. The germline V gene encodes CDR1 MGHRA and CDR2 YSYEKL. Written as DNA, the CDR3 is TGCGCCAGCAGCCAGGGAATGGGGGCTGGGAATGAGCAGTTCTTC. This sequence encodes CASSQGMGAGNEQFF.

The chain links TRBV29-1 to TRBJ2-5, with D tentatively TRBD2 (6 bases). Trimming left V 5 bases short and J 3 bases short, with 25 bases between. CDR3 length equals 17 residues. Germline V CDR1 and CDR2: SQVTM, ANQGSEA. The CDR3 bases are TGCAGCGTTTTTGGAGGCGGGGATGTGGGGGAAAAAGAGACCCAGTACTTC. Translating it yields CSVFGGGDVGEKETQYF.

The V gene is TRBV19, the J gene TRBJ1-2; TRBD1 might be the D (5 bases). V gave up 2 bases and J gave up 4 bases, with 11 bases separating them. The germline gives CDR1 LNHDA, CDR2 SQIVND (reference sequence). This CDR3 is 14 amino acids long. The CDR3 loop is CASSIIDSTYGYTF. The CDR3 nucleotides read TGTGCCAGTAGTATAATCGACAGCACCTATGGCTACACCTTC.

The DNA for the CDR3 is TGTGCCACCAGCGGGGGCGGACAGGGGTATGGCTACACCTTC. Its protein product is CATSGGGQGYGYTF. The chain employs TRBV15 and TRBJ1-2, with 9 bases lining up with TRBD1. The CDR3 is made up of 14 amino acids. CDR1 and CDR2 (germline): LNHNV, YYDKDF (reference sequence). Trimming removed 5 bases from V and 5 bases from J; junction bases left unmatched: 6.

The chain recombines TRBV24-1 with TRBJ2-1, with 7 bases lining up with TRBD2. The V and J ends lost 7 bases and 10 bases, in that order; junction bases with no gene match: 18. The CDR3 loop spans 16 amino acids. Looked up from germline, CDR1 is KGHDR and CDR2 is SFDVKD. The CDR3 DNA sequence: TGTGCCACCAGCACAACCCCGGGACTAAGTATGGAGGAGCAGTTCTTC. Amino acids: CATSTTPGLSMEEQFF.

The chain links TRBV27 to TRBJ1-5; 11 bases are shared with TRBD1. CDR1 and CDR2 from the germline V gene are MNHEY and SMNVEV (reference sequence). The length of the CDR3 is 15 residues. V dropped 5 bases and J dropped 6; count of bases not matched to a gene: 6. DNA for the CDR3: TGTGCCAGCAGTCCGGACAGGGGGCTGGGTCAGCCCCAGCATTTT. It is translated as CASSPDRGLGQPQHF.

V and J are TRBV4-1 and TRBJ2-2; D perhaps matches TRBD2 (6 bases). The germline gives CDR1 MGHRA, CDR2 YSYEKL. There are 16 residues in the CDR3. Trimming removed 6 bases from V and 7 bases from J, with 21 bases in between. CDR3 region: CASSPLGERVLGELFF. The CDR3 bases are TGCGCCAGCAGTCCCTTGGGGGAGCGGGTTCTCGGGGAGCTGTTTTTT.

This chain joins TRBV7-6 and TRBJ1-2; D possibly corresponds to TRBD1 (6 bases). CDR3 length: 15 residues. V lost 5 bases to trimming and J lost 4 bases, with 17 bases between them. Germline CDR1 SGHVS, CDR2 FNYEAQ. The CDR3 bases are TGTGCCAGCAGCGGGGACTCGGGGGGCCGCTATGGCTACACCTTC. Its protein is CASSGDSGGRYGYTF. The full variable domain, in which reference TRBV7-6 and TRBJ1-2 provide the parts outside the CDR3, is GAGVSQSPRYKVTKRGQDVALRCDPISGHVSLYWYRQALGQGPEFLTYFNYEAQQDKSGLPNDRFSAERPEGSISTLTIQRTEQRDSAMYRCASSGDSGGRYGYTFGSGTRLTVV.

V usage is TRBV11-2 and J usage is TRBJ2-1, with 8 bases identical to TRBD2. Germline CDR1 SGHAT, CDR2 FQNNGV. Germline trimming cut 1 base from V and 14 bases from J; bases unmatched to any gene: 16. This CDR3 is 16 amino acids long. The CDR3 DNA sequence: TGTGCCAGCAGCTTAGCGACTAGCGCCCTAGATCCGGGGGAGTTCTTC. Amino acids: CASSLATSALDPGEFF.

This clone was recorded only once. This sequence joins TRBV10-1 and TRBJ1-1, with D possibly being TRBD1 (6 bases). Per germline, CDR1 WNHNN and CDR2 SYGVQD (reference sequence). This CDR3 has 13 amino acids. V was trimmed by 5 bases and J by 6 bases, leaving 13 bases between them. The CDR3 loop reads CASSPRQVAEAFF. CDR3 DNA: TGCGCCAGCAGTCCCCGACAGGTAGCTGAAGCTTTCTTT.

This chain links TRBV12-3 or TRBV12-4 with TRBJ2-3, with D possibly matching TRBD1 (6 bases). The CDR3 consists of 11 residues. The V end was cut by 5 bases, the J end by 8 bases, with 8 bases between. In nucleotides, the CDR3 is TGTGCCAGCAGTGAACAGGGTACGCAGTATTTT. Protein product: CASSEQGTQYF.

This rearrangement joins TRBV7-8 to TRBJ2-7; 8 bases are a match to TRBD2. Germline CDR1 SGHVS, CDR2 FQNEAQ. This CDR3 region has 16 residues. With 6 bases clipped from V and 6 bases from J, the junction kept 16 bases outside the gene matches. Here the CDR3 reads CASSPTTGTRSLEQYF. Written as DNA, the CDR3 is TGTGCCAGCAGTCCCACCACCGGGACTAGGTCCCTCGAGCAGTACTTC. The full variable domain, in which reference TRBV7-8 and TRBJ2-7 provide the parts outside the CDR3, is GAGVSQSPRYKVAKRGQDVALRCDPISGHVSLFWYQQALGQGPEFLTYFQNEAQLDKSGLPSDRFFAERPEGSVSTLKIQRTQQEDSAVYLCASSPTTGTRSLEQYFGPGTRLTVT.

This rearrangement joins TRBV28 to TRBJ1-2; unclear D gene. From germline, CDR1 is MDHEN and CDR2 SYDVKM. The CDR3 runs 10 residues. With 7 bases removed from V and 8 bases from J, the gap between germline ends came to 8 bases. The CDR3 DNA is TGTGCCAGCATCAGGAACGGCTACACCTTC. This encodes CASIRNGYTF.

CDR3 in amino acids: CAWSGRDRTWYTEAFF. In DNA form, the CDR3 reads TGTGCCTGGAGTGGCCGGGACAGGACTTGGTACACTGAAGCTTTCTTT. The chain employs TRBV30 and TRBJ1-1; the match to TRBD1 covers 8 bases. CDR1 GTSNPN and CDR2 SVGIG come from the germline V gene (reference sequence). After removal of 1 base from V and 3 bases from J, the junction contained 10 bases not matched to a gene. The CDR3 is made up of 16 amino acids.

The chain recombines TRBV5-1 with TRBJ2-1; D gene ambiguous. Trimming took 2 bases from V and 0 from J, leaving 12 bases between them. Germline assignment: CDR1 SGHRS and CDR2 YFSETQ. This CDR3 is 16 amino acids long. As DNA, the CDR3 is TGCGCCAGCAGCTTCGCGCCTACGAGCTCCTACAATGAGCAGTTCTTC. Amino acid sequence: CASSFAPTSSYNEQFF.

The chain is built from TRBV29-1 and TRBJ2-1, with D perhaps TRBD2 (5 bases). The CDR3 contains 15 residues. Germline assignment: CDR1 SQVTM and CDR2 ANQGSEA. Trimming took 7 bases from V and 5 from J, leaving 21 bases between them. The CDR3 loop reads CSAPLSGRMDNEQFF. The CDR3, as DNA: TGCAGCGCTCCGCTGAGCGGACGTATGGACAATGAGCAGTTCTTC.

The V and J genes are TRBV29-1 and TRBJ2-3; D might be TRBD1 (5 bases). Trimming took 5 bases from V and 1 from J, leaving 13 bases between them. Germline values: CDR1 SQVTM, CDR2 ANQGSEA. The CDR3 length is 14 residues. The chain's CDR3 is CSVPVVGGTDTQYF. Written as DNA, the CDR3 is TGCAGCGTTCCCGTTGTAGGGGGCACAGATACGCAGTATTTT.

This clone turned up a few times. The gene calls are TRBV2 and TRBJ1-3, with a weak D call TRBD1 (5 bases). CDR1 is SNHLY and CDR2 is FYNNEI in the germline V gene. The V end was cut by 1 base, the J end by 3 bases, with 10 bases between. The CDR3 has 15 residues. This CDR3 reads CASSEDQGSGNTIYF. The CDR3 region has the DNA TGTGCCAGCAGTGAAGATCAGGGCAGTGGAAACACCATATATTTT. The full variable domain, with the rest looked up from reference TRBV2 and TRBJ1-3, is EPEVTQTPSHQVTQMGQEVILRCVPISNHLYFYWYRQILGQKVEFLVSFYNNEISEKSEIFDDQFSVERPDGSNFTLKIRSTKLEDSAMYFCASSEDQGSGNTIYFGEGSWLTVV.

The V and J genes are TRBV9 and TRBJ2-3; TRBD2 matches at 7 bases. CDR3 length: 14 amino acids. The junction had 8 bases not matched to a gene; V was cut back by 4 bases and J by 6 bases. Germline assignment: CDR1 SGDLS and CDR2 YYNGEE. CDR3 loop: CASSTTSLGDTQYF. CDR3 DNA: TGTGCCAGCAGCACGACTAGCTTGGGGGATACGCAGTATTTT.

V and J are TRBV6-6 and TRBJ2-7; 8 bases are a match to TRBD2. Germline V gene sequence: CDR1 MNHNY, CDR2 SVGAGI (reference sequence). J lost 5 bases, V lost 10 bases, and 4 bases had no gene match. This CDR3 has 11 residues. CDR3 bases: TGTGCCACCCAAGCGGGAGACGAGCAGTACTTC. Protein: CATQAGDEQYF.

The rearrangement joins TRBV18 to TRBJ2-3; TRBD1 matches at 8 bases. Germline V gives CDR1 KGHSH, CDR2 LQKENI. This CDR3 is built from 17 residues. V dropped 4 bases and J dropped 2; count of bases not matched to a gene: 11. This CDR3 reads CASSRNQGQATTDTQYF. The CDR3 DNA is TGTGCCAGCTCACGAAACCAGGGACAGGCCACCACAGATACGCAGTATTTT.

The rearrangement links TRBV5-6 to TRBJ2-7; tentative D call: TRBD2 (5 bases). With 0 bases removed from V and 5 bases from J, the gap between germline ends came to 9 bases. The CDR3 is made up of 13 amino acids. Germline V gene data show CDR1 as SGHDT and CDR2 as YYEEEE. CDR3 nucleotides: TGTGCCAGCAGCTTGGGAGGGAATAACGAGCAGTACTTC. It specifies CASSLGGNNEQYF.

This clone was recorded only once. The J gene is TRBJ1-1, the V gene TRBV19, with TRBD1 matching 10 bases. The CDR3 runs to 14 residues. V gave up 5 bases and J gave up 1 base; unmatched junction bases: 1. Germline V gene data show CDR1 as LNHDA and CDR2 as SQIVND (reference sequence). CDR3 coding DNA: TGTGCCAGTAGTGACAGGGGGCGGAACACTGAAGCTTTCTTT. Encoded protein: CASSDRGRNTEAFF.

The chain joins TRBV19 to TRBJ1-5, with D possibly matching TRBD1 (5 bases). V was pared by 6 bases and J by 4 bases, with 16 bases between. Germline values: CDR1 LNHDA, CDR2 SQIVND (reference sequence). The CDR3 sequence is 15 residues long. This CDR3 reads CASSQNRHGNQPQHF. The CDR3 DNA follows: TGTGCCAGTAGCCAAAACAGGCACGGGAATCAGCCCCAGCATTTT.

The chain carries TRBV7-9 and TRBJ1-1; no reliable D call. Germline assignment: CDR1 SEHNR and CDR2 FQNEAQ (reference sequence). The CDR3 consists of 11 residues. V was pared by 5 bases and J by 5 bases, with 6 bases between. The CDR3 DNA follows: TGTGCCAGCAGCCACGGGACTGAAGCTTTCTTT. It is translated as CASSHGTEAFF.

This clone occurred once. This chain joins TRBV20-1 and TRBJ1-1; possible D gene TRBD1, 5 bases. Trimming removed 6 bases at V and 8 bases at J, with 13 bases between. The CDR3 totals 11 residues. Germline assignment: CDR1 DFQATT and CDR2 SNEGSKA (reference sequence). In nucleotides, the CDR3 is TGCAGTGCCTCCAATCCAGGGGAAGCTTTCTTT. This gives the protein CSASNPGEAFF.

This sequence joins TRBV7-6 and TRBJ1-2; 10 positions match TRBD1. CDR1 and CDR2 from the germline V gene are SGHVS and FNYEAQ. V was pared by 4 bases and J by 6 bases, with 2 bases of the junction left unmatched. The CDR3 extends over 13 amino acids. In DNA, the CDR3 is TGTGCCAGCAGCTCGACAGGGGGCGATGGCTACACCTTC. Protein product: CASSSTGGDGYTF.

The CDR3, as DNA: TGTGCCAGCAGCTTAGAAGGGGAAGGATCACCCCTCCACTTT. This codes for CASSLEGEGSPLHF. The rearrangement uses TRBV7-9 and TRBJ1-6; maybe TRBD1 (5 bases). Per germline, CDR1 SEHNR and CDR2 FQNEAQ (reference sequence). The CDR3 sequence is 14 residues long. V lost 1 base, J lost 10 bases, and 11 bases lay in between.

This clone appeared once. The genes are TRBV5-1 and TRBJ2-2; the D is unclear. From germline, CDR1 is SGHRS and CDR2 YFSETQ. The CDR3 spans 15 residues. V was clipped by 2 bases and J by 1 base, with 9 bases between them. CDR3 DNA sequence: TGCGCCAGCAGCTTATCGACTGTGAACACCGGGGAGCTGTTTTTT. This sequence encodes CASSLSTVNTGELFF.